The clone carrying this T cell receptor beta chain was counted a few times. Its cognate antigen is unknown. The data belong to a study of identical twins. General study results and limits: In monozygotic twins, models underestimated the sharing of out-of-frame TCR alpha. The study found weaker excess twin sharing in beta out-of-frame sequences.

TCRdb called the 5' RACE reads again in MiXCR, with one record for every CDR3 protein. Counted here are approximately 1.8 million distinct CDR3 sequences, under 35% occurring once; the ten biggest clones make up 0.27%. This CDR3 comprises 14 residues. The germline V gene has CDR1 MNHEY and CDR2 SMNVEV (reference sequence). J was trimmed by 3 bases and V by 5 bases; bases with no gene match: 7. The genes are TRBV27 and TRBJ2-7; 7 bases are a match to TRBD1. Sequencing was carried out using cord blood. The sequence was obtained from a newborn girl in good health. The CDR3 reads CASSGPGQFYEQYF. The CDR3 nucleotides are TGTGCCAGCAGTGGTCCGGGACAGTTCTACGAGCAGTACTTC.